This T cell receptor beta chain was profiled in a study of a mutant IDH1 vaccine in newly diagnosed glioma. Study results and limitations: With respect to changes in top peripheral T cell clonotypes, pseudoprogression seemed unrelated.

Time point in this sample: week 47, end of study. A single vaccine dose contained 300 ug of mutant IDH1 20-mer peptide, and topical imiquimod was used with it. The patients received vaccinations eight times, in weeks 1, 3, 5, 7, 11, 15, 19 and 23. There are 14 residues in the CDR3. V was shortened by 1 base and J by 5 bases, with 11 bases between the two germline ends. Germline V gene sequence: CDR1 SGHVT, CDR2 SQSDAQ. Profiling relied on immunoSEQ multiplex PCR, and the TCRdb table lists in-frame clones only, not all of them. Here the sample spans 9,000 to 13,000 clones, around 81% being singletons. Concerning this clone itself: Its antigen remains unidentified.

The chain carries TRBV7-4 and TRBJ2-5; D not resolved. The sequence was obtained from a man aged 30 to 45 with glioma. The sample was PBMCs, taken from a glioma patient whose treatment included an IDH1 peptide vaccine. In nucleotides, the CDR3 is TGTGCCAGCAGCTTAGGGATAAGACGTGAGACCCAGTACTTC. Protein sequence: CASSLGIRRETQYF.